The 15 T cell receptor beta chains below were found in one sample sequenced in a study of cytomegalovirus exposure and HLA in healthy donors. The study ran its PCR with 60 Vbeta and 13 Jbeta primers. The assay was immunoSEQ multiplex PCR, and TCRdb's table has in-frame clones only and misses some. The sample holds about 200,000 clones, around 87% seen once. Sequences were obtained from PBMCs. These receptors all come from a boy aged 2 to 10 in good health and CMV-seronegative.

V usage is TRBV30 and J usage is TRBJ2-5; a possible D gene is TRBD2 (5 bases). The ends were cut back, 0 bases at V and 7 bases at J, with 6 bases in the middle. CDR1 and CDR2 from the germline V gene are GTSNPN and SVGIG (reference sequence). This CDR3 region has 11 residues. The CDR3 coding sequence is TGTGCCTGGAGTGTCGGAGGGACCCAGTACTTC. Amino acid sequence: CAWSVGGTQYF.

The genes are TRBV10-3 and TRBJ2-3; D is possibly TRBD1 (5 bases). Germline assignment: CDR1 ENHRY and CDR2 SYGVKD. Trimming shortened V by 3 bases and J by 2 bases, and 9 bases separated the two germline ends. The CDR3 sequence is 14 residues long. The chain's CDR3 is CAISDRANTDTQYF. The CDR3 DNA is TGTGCCATCAGTGACAGGGCAAACACAGATACGCAGTATTTT.

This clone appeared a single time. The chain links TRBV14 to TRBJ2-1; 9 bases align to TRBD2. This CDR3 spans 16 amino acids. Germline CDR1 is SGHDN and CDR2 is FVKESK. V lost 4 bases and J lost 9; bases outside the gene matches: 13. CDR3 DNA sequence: TGTGCCAGCAGCCTCCTTGGTAGCGGGAGTTATACTGAGCAGTTCTTC. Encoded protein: CASSLLGSGSYTEQFF. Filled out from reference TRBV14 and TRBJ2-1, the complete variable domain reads EAGVTQFPSHSVIEKGQTVTLRCDPISGHDNLYWYRRVMGKEIKFLLHFVKESKQDESGMPNNRFLAERTGGTYSTLKVQPAELEDSGVYFCASSLLGSGSYTEQFFGPGTRLTVL.

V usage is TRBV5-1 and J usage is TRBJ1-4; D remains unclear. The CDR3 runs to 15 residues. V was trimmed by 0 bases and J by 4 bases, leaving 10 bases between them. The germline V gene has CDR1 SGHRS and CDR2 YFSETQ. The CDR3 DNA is TGCGCCAGCAGCTTGGAGTGGCAGATTAATGAAAAACTGTTTTTT. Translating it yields CASSLEWQINEKLFF. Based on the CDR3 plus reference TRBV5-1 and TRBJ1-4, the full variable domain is KAGVTQTPRYLIKTRGQQVTLSCSPISGHRSVSWYQQTPGQGLQFLFEYFSETQRNKGNFPGRFSGRQFSNSRSEMNVSTLELGDSALYLCASSLEWQINEKLFFGSGTQLSVL.

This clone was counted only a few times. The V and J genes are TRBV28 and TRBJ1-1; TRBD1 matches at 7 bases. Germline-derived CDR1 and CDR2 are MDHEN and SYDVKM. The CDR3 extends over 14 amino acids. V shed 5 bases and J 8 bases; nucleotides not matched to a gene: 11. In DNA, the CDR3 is TGTGCCAGCAGTCCTGGGAACAGGGGTTGGGAAGCTTTCTTT. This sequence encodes CASSPGNRGWEAFF.

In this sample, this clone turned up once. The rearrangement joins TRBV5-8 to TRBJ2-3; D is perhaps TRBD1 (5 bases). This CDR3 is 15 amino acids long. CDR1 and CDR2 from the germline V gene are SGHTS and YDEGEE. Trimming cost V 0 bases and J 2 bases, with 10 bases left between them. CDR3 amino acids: CASSLETAHTDTQYF. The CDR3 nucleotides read TGTGCCAGCAGCTTGGAGACAGCCCACACAGATACGCAGTATTTT.

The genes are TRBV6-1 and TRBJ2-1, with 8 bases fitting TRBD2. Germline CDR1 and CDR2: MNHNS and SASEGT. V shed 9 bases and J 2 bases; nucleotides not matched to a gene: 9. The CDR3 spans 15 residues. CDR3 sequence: CASSKRERTYNEQFF. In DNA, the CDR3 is TGTGCCAGTTCAAAGCGGGAGCGCACCTACAATGAGCAGTTCTTC.

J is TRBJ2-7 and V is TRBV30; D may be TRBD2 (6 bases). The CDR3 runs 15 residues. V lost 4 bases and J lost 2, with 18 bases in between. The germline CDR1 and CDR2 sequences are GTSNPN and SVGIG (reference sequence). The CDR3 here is CAWNNPGLETYEQYF. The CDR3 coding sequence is TGTGCCTGGAACAACCCGGGACTGGAAACCTACGAGCAGTACTTC.

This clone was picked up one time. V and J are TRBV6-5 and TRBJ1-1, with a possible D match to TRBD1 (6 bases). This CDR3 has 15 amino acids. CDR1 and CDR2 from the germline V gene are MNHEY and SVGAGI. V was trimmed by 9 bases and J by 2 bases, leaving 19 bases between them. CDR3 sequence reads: CASSATGQFNTEAFF. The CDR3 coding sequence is TGTGCCAGTAGTGCCACAGGACAGTTTAACACTGAAGCTTTCTTT.

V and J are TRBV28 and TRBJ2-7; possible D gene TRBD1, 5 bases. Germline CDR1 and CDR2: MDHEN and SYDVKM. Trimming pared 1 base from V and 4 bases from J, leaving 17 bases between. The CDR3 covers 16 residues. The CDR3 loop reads CASSLSGPWGPYEQYF. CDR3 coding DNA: TGTGCCAGCAGTTTATCCGGCCCTTGGGGCCCGTACGAGCAGTACTTC.

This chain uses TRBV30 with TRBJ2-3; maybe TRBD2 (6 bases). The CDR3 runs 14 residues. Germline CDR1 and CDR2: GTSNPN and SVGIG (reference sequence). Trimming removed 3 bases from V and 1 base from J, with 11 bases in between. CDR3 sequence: CAWRSWGGTDTQYF. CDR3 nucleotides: TGTGCCTGGAGGAGTTGGGGGGGCACAGATACGCAGTATTTT.

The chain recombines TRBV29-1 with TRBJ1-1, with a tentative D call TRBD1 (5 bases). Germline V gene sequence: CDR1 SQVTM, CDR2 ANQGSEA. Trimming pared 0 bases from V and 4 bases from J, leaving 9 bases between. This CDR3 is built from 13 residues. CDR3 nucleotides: TGCAGCGTTGAAGATCAAAGGGGCACTGAAGCTTTCTTT. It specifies CSVEDQRGTEAFF.

The CDR3 bases are TGTGCCAGCAGTGGCCGGAGGGGCGCCCTTAACAATGAGCAGTTCTTC. It is translated as CASSGRRGALNNEQFF. The chain has TRBV6-4 and TRBJ2-1, with a tentative D call TRBD2 (6 bases). The CDR3 spans 16 residues. In germline, CDR1 is MRHNA, CDR2 SNTAGT. The V and J ends lost 4 bases and 5 bases respectively, with 18 bases between them.

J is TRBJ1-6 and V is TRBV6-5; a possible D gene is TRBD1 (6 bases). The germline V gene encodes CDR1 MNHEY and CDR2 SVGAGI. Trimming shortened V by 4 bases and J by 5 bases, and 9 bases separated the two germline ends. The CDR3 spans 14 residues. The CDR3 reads CASSSTGHNSPLHF. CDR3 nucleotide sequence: TGTGCCAGCAGTTCCACAGGGCATAATTCACCCCTCCACTTT.

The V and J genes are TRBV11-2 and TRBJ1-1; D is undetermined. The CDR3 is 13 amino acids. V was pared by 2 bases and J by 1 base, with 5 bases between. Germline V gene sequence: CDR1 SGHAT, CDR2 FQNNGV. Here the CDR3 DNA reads TGTGCCAGCAGCTTAAAACAGAACACTGAAGCTTTCTTT. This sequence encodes CASSLKQNTEAFF. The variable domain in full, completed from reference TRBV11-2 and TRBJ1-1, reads EAGVAQSPRYKIIEKRQSVAFWCNPISGHATLYWYQQILGQGPKLLIQFQNNGVVDDSQLPKDRFSAERLKGVDSTLKIQPAKLEDSAVYLCASSLKQNTEAFFGQGTRLTVV.